A single sample gave rise to the 32 T cell receptor beta chains below, sequenced in a study of CD8 T cells in ankylosing spondylitis. The antigens of these receptors remain unknown. Study-wide results and caveats: What appeared characteristic of ankylosing spondylitis blood was a TCR beta motif of 7 or 8 highly homologous variants.

TCRdb fed the 5' RACE reads into MiXCR, producing one record per CDR3 protein. The sample yields about 800,000 distinct CDR3 sequences, roughly 12% seen once. Material: blood, either unsorted or a sorted T cell fraction (not recorded which). These receptors were taken from a male donor with ankylosing spondylitis.

This clonotype came up a few times. A junction end diverges from the germline sequence, so it may reflect a read error. V and J are TRBV2 and TRBJ2-1; 13 bases line up with TRBD2. Germline CDR1 SNHLY, CDR2 FYNNEI. This CDR3 is built from 11 residues. CDR3 nucleotide sequence: TGTGCCAGCGGGACTAGCGGGGCCCCCTGGTTC. Amino acids: CASGTSGAPWF.

This clonotype has just a few counts. The rearrangement links TRBV6-5 to TRBJ1-1; D is possibly TRBD1 (6 bases). This CDR3 comprises 16 residues. The V and J ends lost 4 bases and 8 bases respectively, with 23 bases between them. Germline V gene data show CDR1 as MNHEY and CDR2 as SVGAGI. The CDR3 reads CASSWWAGGARGEAFF. CDR3 bases: TGTGCCAGCAGTTGGTGGGCGGGGGGCGCGCGGGGAGAAGCTTTCTTT.

This clonotype was counted between two and nine times. V usage is TRBV11-2 and J usage is TRBJ2-1; D not certain. V lost 5 bases and J lost 7, with 12 bases in between. The CDR3 length is 13 residues. From germline, CDR1 is SGHAT and CDR2 FQNNGV. The CDR3 DNA follows: TGTGCCAGCAGCGTCGACCAACAGAATGAGCAGTTCTTC. Protein: CASSVDQQNEQFF.

The chain employs TRBV2 and TRBJ2-1, with TRBD2 matching 10 bases. Trimming cost V 8 bases and J 2 bases; bases outside gene matches: 6. The CDR3 totals 15 residues. From germline, CDR1 is SNHLY and CDR2 FYNNEI. This CDR3 reads CASASGRAPYNEQFF. CDR3 bases: TGTGCCAGCGCCAGCGGGAGGGCCCCCTACAATGAGCAGTTCTTC.

V and J are TRBV20-1 and TRBJ1-1; no clear D. Germline V gene sequence: CDR1 DFQATT, CDR2 SNEGSKA (reference sequence). The ends were cut back, 4 bases at V and 5 bases at J, with 11 bases in the middle. This CDR3 contains 12 residues. Here the CDR3 reads CSATPTGTEAFF. Written as DNA, the CDR3 is TGCAGTGCTACGCCCACGGGGACTGAAGCTTTCTTT.

The chain couples TRBV20-1 to TRBJ2-1, with TRBD2 matching over 8 bases. The CDR3 runs 14 residues. In germline, CDR1 is DFQATT, CDR2 SNEGSKA (reference sequence). The V gene end was trimmed by 3 bases and the J gene end by 4 bases; junction bases not matched to a gene: 5. CDR3 sequence reads: CSARMLAGYNEQFF. The CDR3 nucleotides are TGCAGTGCTAGGATGTTAGCGGGGTACAATGAGCAGTTCTTC.

This clonotype came up a few times. The V gene is TRBV5-1, the J gene TRBJ2-1; no clear D. Trimming shortened V by 0 bases and J by 4 bases, and 8 bases separated the two germline ends. The CDR3 sequence is 14 residues long. The germline V gene has CDR1 SGHRS and CDR2 YFSETQ. The CDR3 here is CASSLGADYNEQFF. The CDR3 DNA follows: TGCGCCAGCAGCTTGGGGGCAGATTACAATGAGCAGTTCTTC.

The chain couples TRBV7-2 to TRBJ2-3; the D is unclear. Trimming took 2 bases from V and 2 from J, leaving 8 bases between them. Looked up from germline, CDR1 is SGHTA and CDR2 is FQGNSA. The CDR3 covers 14 residues. CDR3 residues: CASSLSAYTDTQYF. CDR3 bases: TGTGCCAGCAGCTTAAGCGCTTACACAGATACGCAGTATTTT.

The sample holds a few counts of this clonotype. This sequence joins TRBV5-1 and TRBJ2-2, with unresolved D. The V end lost 4 bases, the J end lost 5 bases, and 12 bases lay between the germline ends. CDR1 and CDR2 (germline): SGHRS, YFSETQ. There are 14 residues in the CDR3. The CDR3 bases are TGCGCCAGCAGCCTGGATATGGGGACCGGGGAGCTGTTTTTT. Encoded protein: CASSLDMGTGELFF.

In its sample, this clonotype was seen a few times. The rearrangement joins TRBV15 to TRBJ2-7; D uncertain. CDR3 size: 18 residues. The germline V gene has CDR1 LNHNV and CDR2 YYDKDF (reference sequence). Deletions cut 0 bases from V and 2 bases from J, with 20 bases between. This CDR3 is CATSRESVTAQQAYEQYF. The CDR3 DNA reads as TGTGCCACCAGCAGAGAGTCCGTCACGGCACAGCAAGCCTACGAGCAGTACTTC.

This clonotype was detected many times. The CDR3 nucleotides are TGCAGCGTTGAAGATTTTAGCGGGACCCAAGAGACCCAGTACTTC. Translating it yields CSVEDFSGTQETQYF. This chain links TRBV29-1 with TRBJ2-5; TRBD2 aligns across 8 bases. CDR1 is SQVTM and CDR2 is ANQGSEA in the germline V gene. Trimming at V came to 0 bases and at J to 1 base, leaving 4 bases not matched to a gene. The CDR3 contains 15 residues.

At least ten counts were recorded for this clonotype. The chain links TRBV7-3 to TRBJ2-2, with D possibly being TRBD2 (6 bases). Trimming removed 4 bases at V and 2 bases at J, with 14 bases between. Germline CDR1 and CDR2: SGHTA and FQGTGA. CDR3 length equals 16 residues. In DNA, the CDR3 is TGTGCCAGCAGCTCCGGGCTCGGGAGAAACACCGGGGAGCTGTTTTTT. As protein: CASSSGLGRNTGELFF.

This clonotype was counted only a few times. V is TRBV11-2 and J is TRBJ1-5, with TRBD1 matching over 9 bases. The CDR3 is 21 amino acids. J lost 11 bases, V lost 1 base, and 27 bases had no gene match. Germline V CDR1 and CDR2: SGHAT, FQNNGV. The CDR3 is CASSLVGGTGLTIGGINAQHF. DNA for the CDR3: TGTGCCAGCAGCTTAGTAGGAGGGACAGGGCTCACCATTGGGGGCATCAATGCCCAGCATTTT. Using reference TRBV11-2 and TRBJ1-5 for the parts outside the CDR3, the full variable domain is EAGVAQSPRYKIIEKRQSVAFWCNPISGHATLYWYQQILGQGPKLLIQFQNNGVVDDSQLPKDRFSAERLKGVDSTLKIQPAKLEDSAVYLCASSLVGGTGLTIGGINAQHFGDGTRLSIL.

This clonotype has a count of ten or more. The gene calls are TRBV12-3 or TRBV12-4 and TRBJ1-1; D not certain. CDR3 length equals 13 residues. The V end lost 8 bases, the J end lost 11 bases, and 21 bases lay between the germline ends. The CDR3 spells CASDPIDAGGAFF. DNA for the CDR3: TGTGCCAGCGATCCGATAGACGCCGGAGGGGCTTTCTTT.

This clonotype was observed a few times. This chain connects TRBV4-2 to TRBJ2-1, with D tentatively TRBD2 (5 bases). CDR1 and CDR2 from the germline V gene are LGHNA and YNFKEQ. V lost 6 bases, J lost 4 bases, and 13 bases lay in between. The CDR3 spans 14 residues. CDR3 sequence reads: CASSSPRTYNEQFF. The CDR3 nucleotides read TGTGCCAGCAGTTCTCCCAGGACTTACAATGAGCAGTTCTTC.

This clonotype has at least ten counts. J is TRBJ1-1 and V is TRBV5-1, with D uncertain. CDR1 and CDR2 (germline): SGHRS, YFSETQ. Trimming removed 0 bases at V and 4 bases at J, with 16 bases between. This CDR3 has 16 residues. The CDR3 spells CASSLEPTDYFTEAFF. The CDR3 DNA reads TGCGCCAGCAGCTTGGAACCCACAGATTACTTCACTGAAGCTTTCTTT.

V gene TRBV7-2 combines with J gene TRBJ2-3; 10 bases align to TRBD2. V dropped 3 bases and J dropped 5; count of bases not matched to a gene: 2. In germline, CDR1 is SGHTA, CDR2 FQGNSA. This CDR3 contains 14 residues. Written as DNA, the CDR3 is TGTGCCAGCAGCTTCCGACTAGCGGGAGATACGCAGTATTTT. Translated, it gives CASSFRLAGDTQYF.

This chain connects TRBV7-2 to TRBJ2-5, with D possibly TRBD1 on 6 matching bases. Between the trimmed V and J ends, which lost 5 bases and 4 bases, there was a span of 14 bases. Germline V gives CDR1 SGHTA, CDR2 FQGNSA. This CDR3 is built from 14 residues. The CDR3 sequence: CASSLYRVRETQYF. CDR3 bases: TGTGCCAGCAGCCTTTACAGGGTCAGAGAGACCCAGTACTTC.

This clonotype was detected only a few times. This sequence joins TRBV12-3 or TRBV12-4 and TRBJ1-1; D possibly corresponds to TRBD1 (5 bases). CDR3 size: 14 residues. V dropped 4 bases and J dropped 2 bases, with 11 bases sitting between them. The DNA for the CDR3 is TGTGCCAGCAGTTCCAGGGATGTTAACACTGAAGCTTTCTTT. The encoded protein is CASSSRDVNTEAFF.

Only a few counts were recorded for this clonotype. This sequence joins TRBV6-4 and TRBJ2-1; 14 nucleotides agree with TRBD2. The CDR3 is 15 amino acids. Germline V gene data show CDR1 as MRHNA and CDR2 as SNTAGT. With V trimmed by 6 bases and J by 8 bases, 6 bases remained unmatched. The CDR3 is CASRKTSGRAHEQFF. CDR3 DNA: TGTGCCAGCAGGAAGACTAGCGGGAGGGCTCATGAGCAGTTCTTC.

The chain has TRBV7-9 and TRBJ2-5, with 8 bases aligning to TRBD1. The CDR3 has 15 amino acids. Germline lookup yields CDR1 SEHNR and CDR2 FQNEAQ (reference sequence). Trimming took 1 base from V and 4 from J; bases not matched to a gene: 5. The CDR3 nucleotides read TGTGCCAGCAGCTTAGGATGGACAGGGCGAGAGACCCAGTACTTC. Residues: CASSLGWTGRETQYF.

The V and J genes are TRBV4-3 and TRBJ2-1, with 10 bases matching TRBD1. The ends lost 3 bases at V and 6 bases at J; junction bases unmatched: 11. Germline V lookup: CDR1 LGHNA, CDR2 YSLEER. CDR3 size: 17 residues. The chain's CDR3 is CASSHTLGQGLFNEQFF. The DNA for the CDR3 is TGCGCCAGCAGCCACACCTTGGGACAGGGGCTTTTCAATGAGCAGTTCTTC.

This clonotype appeared a few times. The chain combines TRBV6-6 with TRBJ1-1; D call uncertain. This CDR3 is 11 amino acids long. Germline CDR1 is MNHNY and CDR2 is SVGAGI (reference sequence). The V end was cut by 6 bases, the J end by 8 bases, with 10 bases between. In DNA form, the CDR3 reads TGTGCCAGCAGCCCAAAGGAAGAAGCTTTCTTT. Translation gives CASSPKEEAFF.

The table lists this clonotype with a few counts. The chain links TRBV9 to TRBJ1-4; D is uncertain. Germline V CDR1 and CDR2: SGDLS, YYNGEE. The CDR3 has 14 amino acids. Trimming removed 0 bases from V and 7 bases from J, with 10 bases in between. The CDR3 loop reads CASSVAPGSEKLFF. The CDR3 DNA sequence: TGTGCCAGCAGCGTAGCTCCAGGAAGTGAAAAACTGTTTTTT.

This clonotype was seen only a few times. The chain couples TRBV11-1 to TRBJ1-1; no clear D. V shed 8 bases and J shed 2 bases, with 15 bases lying between them. The CDR3 consists of 14 residues. In germline, CDR1 is SGHAT, CDR2 FQDESV (reference sequence). CDR3 bases: TGTGCCAGCCGCCTCGGCAGAACTAACACTGAAGCTTTCTTT. Protein sequence: CASRLGRTNTEAFF.

This clonotype was seen a handful of times. The chain has TRBV6-1 and TRBJ2-1; 8 nucleotides agree with TRBD2. There are 16 residues in the CDR3. Germline-derived CDR1 and CDR2 are MNHNS and SASEGT. The ends lost 5 bases at V and 2 bases at J; junction bases unmatched: 8. The CDR3 DNA reads TGTGCCAGCAGTCCGTCGGGCGGGAGGCCCTACAATGAGCAGTTCTTC. It is translated as CASSPSGGRPYNEQFF.

In regard to this clonotype: The junction departs from the called germline gene at one end, perhaps through a read error. The chain couples TRBV20-1 to TRBJ2-2, with TRBD2 identical over 13 bases. Germline lookup yields CDR1 DFQATT and CDR2 SNEGSKA (reference sequence). CDR3 length: 16 residues. The chain's CDR3 is CCASGTSGMNTGELFF. The CDR3 bases are TGCTGTGCTAGCGGGACTAGCGGGATGAACACCGGGGAGCTGTTTTTT.

This clonotype has more than one count but fewer than ten. This chain links TRBV14 with TRBJ2-1; D ambiguous. Germline V gene sequence: CDR1 SGHDN, CDR2 FVKESK. V lost 4 bases to trimming and J lost 3 bases, with 16 bases between them. The CDR3 loop spans 16 amino acids. In DNA form, the CDR3 reads TGTGCCAGCAGCCGCCTCAGTCCAACGGTCTACAATGAGCAGTTCTTC. Its protein product is CASSRLSPTVYNEQFF.

This clonotype was observed a handful of times. The chain uses TRBV9 and TRBJ1-1; D ambiguous. The CDR3 is 15 amino acids. V was clipped by 1 base and J by 0 bases, with 10 bases between them. The V gene's germline CDR1 is SGDLS and CDR2 YYNGEE. CDR3 in DNA: TGTGCCAGCAGCGTACACCCAGACATGAACACTGAAGCTTTCTTT. Translating gives CASSVHPDMNTEAFF. The whole variable domain, remainder taken from reference TRBV9 and TRBJ1-1, is DSGVTQTPKHLITATGQRVTLRCSPRSGDLSVYWYQQSLDQGLQFLIQYYNGEERAKGNILERFSAQQFPDLHSELNLSSLELGDSALYFCASSVHPDMNTEAFFGQGTRLTVV.

The genes are TRBV5-1 and TRBJ1-1, with a tentative D call TRBD1 (5 bases). Germline V gene sequence: CDR1 SGHRS, CDR2 YFSETQ. V lost 5 bases, J lost 6 bases, and 17 bases lay in between. The CDR3 runs 14 residues. In DNA form, the CDR3 reads TGCGCCAGCAGGGAGGGGCCAGGTAACCCTGAAGCTTTCTTT. Amino acid sequence: CASREGPGNPEAFF.

In this sample, this clonotype turned up a few times. This chain uses TRBV7-2 with TRBJ2-7; D perhaps matches TRBD1 (6 bases). V was shortened by 5 bases and J by 7 bases, with 21 bases between the two germline ends. Per the germline V gene, CDR1 is SGHTA and CDR2 is FQGNSA. The CDR3 spans 15 residues. The CDR3 region has the DNA TGTGCCAGCAGCATCCTTGAGGGAGCAACAGGGGAGCAGTACTTC. This gives the protein CASSILEGATGEQYF.

This clonotype was detected ten times or more. The rearrangement uses TRBV20-1 and TRBJ2-7, with 9 bases that match TRBD2. Germline V gene data show CDR1 as DFQATT and CDR2 as SNEGSKA (reference sequence). CDR3 length: 14 amino acids. With V trimmed by 5 bases and J by 4 bases, 9 bases remained unmatched. The CDR3 spells CSAGKLAGEYEQYF. The CDR3 nucleotides read TGCAGTGCTGGGAAATTAGCGGGAGAGTACGAGCAGTACTTC.